Given below is one T cell receptor (beta chain) in context. These data originate in a study of blood T cell repertoires in COVID-19. In the study overall: Acute-phase and convalescent COVID-19 samples originated in the United States, Italy and Spain.

CDR1 KGHSH and CDR2 LQKENI come from the germline V gene. J was trimmed by 4 bases and V by 3 bases; bases with no gene match: 8. This CDR3 has 15 amino acids. The method was immunoSEQ multiplex PCR; TCRdb's version includes in-frame clones alone and lacks a portion of them. The sample consists of roughly 48,000 clones, about three quarters of them appearing once. V gene TRBV18 combines with J gene TRBJ1-1, with TRBD1 identical over 7 bases. Sequencing used peripheral blood. This receptor was obtained from a human donor with active or convalescent COVID-19. The donor label of this sample is uncertain. CDR3 bases: TGTGCCAGCTCACCCTTGTCAGGGGGGTCCACTGAAGCTTTCTTT. Translating gives CASSPLSGGSTEAFF.